The clone carrying this T cell receptor beta chain is a singleton in its sample. The source of the sample is a study of blood T cell repertoires in COVID-19. As for the study in general: Specimens from acute and convalescent COVID-19 originated in the United States, Italy and Spain. The cDNA or gDNA used as material had been derived from T cells, B-cell-depleted T cells, or PBMCs.

Germline CDR1 reads LGHNT; CDR2 reads FRNRAP. Trimming took 5 bases from V and 9 from J, leaving 14 bases between them. The CDR3 runs 12 residues. Source study methods: Amplification from reference gene primers served as the basis for estimated nucleated cell counts. The method was immunoSEQ multiplex PCR; TCRdb's version includes in-frame clones alone and lacks a portion of them. Clone size and V and J calls were adopted from that table, with D and trimming inferred from the DNA. Of fewer than 65,000 clones in the sample, about nine tenths were seen once. Sequencing was performed on peripheral blood. This sequence was found in a human donor in a cohort sampled during active COVID-19. V gene TRBV12-5 combines with J gene TRBJ2-7; tentative D call: TRBD2 (5 bases). For the CDR3, the DNA is TGTGCTAGTGGTACCATAGTGGGAGCGCAGTACGTC. This codes for CASGTIVGAQYV.